This T cell receptor beta chain came from a study of glioma-infiltrating T cells. About the study: Target coverage was about 4.5- to 10-fold for approximately 960,000 blood T cells. General study findings and limits: A blood CDR3 motif signature was depleted in highly divergent patients.

Amplification of TCR alpha and beta CDR3 regions from RNA used iRepertoire nested multiplex PCR. TCRdb passed the multiplex PCR reads through MiXCR, listing each CDR3 protein once. The sample consists of more than 350,000 distinct CDR3 sequences, 35% to 45% of them appearing once. The CDR3 runs 16 residues. In germline, CDR1 is MNHEY, CDR2 SVGAGI. With V trimmed by 0 bases and J by 3 bases, 3 bases remained unmatched. On this clonotype itself: The antigen is not known.

This chain joins TRBV6-5 and TRBJ2-2; TRBD2 matches at 8 bases. The sequence derives from a human donor with low-grade glioma or glioblastoma, undergoing nonglioma brain surgery, or in good health (not recorded which). The sequencing input was glioma tissue, nonneoplastic brain tissue, or PBMCs (not recorded which). The CDR3 sequence is CASSYSLAGYTGELFF. The CDR3 coding sequence is TGTGCCAGCAGTTACTCCTTAGCGGGATACACCGGGGAGCTGTTTTTT.